Included here is one T cell receptor (beta chain) sequence, with context. Trimming pared 6 bases from V and 2 bases from J, leaving 22 bases between. Per germline, CDR1 SGHDT and CDR2 YYEEEE. This CDR3 has 17 amino acids. The data were taken from a study of blood T cell repertoires in COVID-19. Libraries were prepared by immunoSEQ multiplex PCR; TCRdb keeps only in-frame clonotypes and omits some of them. The profile covers 250,000 or so clones, with 88% appearing a single time and less than 3% taken by the ten largest. The sample was peripheral blood. The chain uses TRBV5-6 and TRBJ2-3; tentatively, D is TRBD1 (6 bases). The TCR was taken from an older woman with acute or convalescent COVID-19. The CDR3 is CASTHDGGAFLTDTQYF. The CDR3 DNA reads as TGTGCCAGCACACACGATGGGGGCGCTTTCCTCACAGATACGCAGTATTTT.